A selection of T cell receptor beta chains follows, all from one sample in a study of T cells after yellow fever vaccination. TCRdb re-derived calls from the 5' RACE reads in MiXCR, one entry per CDR3 protein. The sample includes fewer than 500,000 distinct CDR3 sequences, about 19% of them seen just once. This specimen consisted of PBMCs, obtained before the yellow fever booster vaccination. These receptors all come from a man aged 18 to 30 who received the YFV17D yellow fever vaccine. CDR3s include the opening cysteine and the closing phenylalanine or tryptophan. A D gene is named only where the DNA matches it firmly. Clone size appears in some rows only: once, few, many, or a class for an expanded clone.

TRBJ2-5 TRBV12-3/TRBV12-4 many TRBD2 CASSFRSSGETQYF TGTGCCAGCAGTTTTAGGTCTAGCGGGGAGACCCAGTACTTC
TRBJ2-6 TRBV28 - - CASSLLGVTGANVLTF TGTGCCAGCAGTTTATTAGGTGTTACTGGGGCCAACGTCCTGACTTTC
TRBJ2-5 TRBV29-1 - TRBD1 CSLLRVGTGTETQYF TGCAGCCTACTCCGGGTGGGGACAGGGACAGAGACCCAGTACTTC
TRBJ1-1 TRBV4-3 few TRBD1 CASSQDGAAGTGGRYTEAFF TGCGCCAGCAGCCAAGATGGGGCCGCCGGGACAGGGGGAAGGTACACTGAAGCTTTCTTT
TRBJ1-6 TRBV6-5 - - CASRQANSPLHF TGTGCCAGCAGGCAGGCGAATTCACCCCTCCACTTT
TRBJ2-3 TRBV6-6 - - CTSSYLGLSFTDTQYF TGTACCAGCAGTTACTTGGGGCTCTCCTTCACAGATACGCAGTATTTT
TRBJ2-1 TRBV6-2/TRBV6-3 few TRBD2 CASKLAGGYEQFF TGTGCCAGCAAACTAGCGGGGGGTTATGAGCAGTTCTTC
TRBJ2-7 TRBV15 many TRBD2 CATSLGTSGVYEQYF TGTGCCACCAGCCTCGGGACTAGCGGGGTCTACGAGCAGTACTTC
TRBJ1-2 TRBV30 once - CAWSVVRAYGYTF TGTGCCTGGAGTGTAGTAAGAGCCTATGGCTACACCTTC
TRBJ2-3 TRBV7-8 many TRBD1 CASSLGQGSTDTQYF TGTGCCAGCAGTTTAGGACAGGGGAGCACAGATACGCAGTATTTT
TRBJ1-4 TRBV7-9 - - CASSSESREKLFF TGTGCCAGCAGCTCGGAGAGTCGGGAAAAACTGTTTTTT
TRBJ2-3 TRBV5-1 few - CASSVSGGIADTQYF TGCGCCAGCAGCGTCTCAGGGGGGATTGCAGATACGCAGTATTTT
TRBJ1-6 TRBV20-1 - - CSALGSPLHF TGCAGTGCCCTCGGTTCACCCCTCCACTTT
TRBJ1-2 TRBV12-3/TRBV12-4 few - CASTAQIANYGYTF TGTGCCAGCACTGCACAGATAGCTAACTATGGCTACACCTTC
TRBJ2-4 TRBV20-1 - TRBD1 CSASHIAYRGTWAKNIQYF TGCAGTGCTAGCCACATCGCCTACAGGGGGACGTGGGCCAAAAACATTCAGTACTTC
TRBJ1-5 TRBV12-3/TRBV12-4 few - CASSSAAGMMEPQHF TGTGCCAGCAGTTCGGCGGCAGGGATGATGGAGCCCCAGCATTTT
TRBJ2-1 TRBV27 few TRBD2 CASSLIAGGFYEQFF TGTGCCAGCAGTTTAATAGCGGGGGGTTTCTATGAGCAGTTCTTC
TRBJ2-7 TRBV6-5 few - CASSYRQENYEQYF TGTGCCAGCAGTTACCGGCAGGAGAACTACGAGCAGTACTTC
TRBJ2-3 TRBV10-3 - - CAISRSGDLTDTQYF TGTGCCATCAGTCGCTCTGGGGACCTTACAGATACGCAGTATTTT
TRBJ2-1 TRBV9 few TRBD2 CASSVVGTSGYEQFF TGTGCCAGCAGCGTAGTTGGGACTAGCGGGTATGAGCAGTTCTTC
TRBJ1-5 TRBV4-1 few - CASSQANSGNQPQHF TGCGCCAGCAGCCAAGCCAACTCGGGCAATCAGCCCCAGCATTTT
TRBJ1-2 TRBV7-2 - TRBD1 CASSLGRTGTFGGYTF TGTGCCAGCAGCTTAGGTCGGACAGGGACGTTTGGGGGCTACACCTTC
TRBJ2-5 TRBV4-3 few TRBD2 CASSQGVLAGKETQYF TGCGCCAGCAGCCAAGGCGTTCTAGCGGGGAAAGAGACCCAGTACTTC
TRBJ1-4 TRBV11-2 - TRBD1 CASSPRGRGRDGNEKLFF TGTGCCAGCAGCCCCCGGGGCAGGGGGCGCGATGGAAATGAAAAACTGTTTTTT
TRBJ2-1 TRBV29-1 many - CSGGPEQFF TGCAGCGGGGGACCCGAGCAGTTCTTC
TRBJ2-7 TRBV18 - TRBD1 CASSPPRTGSAVEQYF TGTGCCAGCTCACCACCTCGGACAGGGTCAGCGGTCGAGCAGTACTTC
TRBJ2-7 TRBV7-8 few TRBD2 CASSPPRLAGYEQYF TGTGCCAGCAGCCCCCCCCGGCTAGCGGGCTACGAGCAGTACTTC
TRBJ2-4 TRBV4-1 - - CASSQASGDLAKNIQYF TGCGCCAGCAGCCAAGCCTCAGGGGACCTAGCCAAAAACATTCAGTACTTC
TRBJ1-5 TRBV6-5 few - CASRQPWRGWQPQHF TGTGCCAGCAGACAACCATGGAGGGGGTGGCAGCCCCAGCATTTT
TRBJ2-2 TRBV20-1 few TRBD1 CSAERTGTVVANTGELFF TGCAGTGCAGAAAGAACAGGGACAGTCGTCGCGAACACCGGGGAGCTGTTTTTT
TRBJ1-2 TRBV10-3 - - CAISELADWDGYTF TGTGCCATCAGTGAGCTAGCGGATTGGGATGGCTACACCTTC
TRBJ2-7 TRBV20-1 few TRBD2 CSASRLAGGHEQYF TGCAGTGCTAGCAGACTAGCGGGGGGGCACGAGCAGTACTTC
TRBJ2-7 TRBV5-1 few - CASNSGQGGYEQYF TGCGCCAGCAACAGCGGGCAGGGGGGCTACGAGCAGTACTTC
TRBJ2-5 TRBV20-1 few - CSAPKGLAGSQYF TGCAGTGCTCCCAAGGGACTCGCAGGGAGCCAGTACTTC